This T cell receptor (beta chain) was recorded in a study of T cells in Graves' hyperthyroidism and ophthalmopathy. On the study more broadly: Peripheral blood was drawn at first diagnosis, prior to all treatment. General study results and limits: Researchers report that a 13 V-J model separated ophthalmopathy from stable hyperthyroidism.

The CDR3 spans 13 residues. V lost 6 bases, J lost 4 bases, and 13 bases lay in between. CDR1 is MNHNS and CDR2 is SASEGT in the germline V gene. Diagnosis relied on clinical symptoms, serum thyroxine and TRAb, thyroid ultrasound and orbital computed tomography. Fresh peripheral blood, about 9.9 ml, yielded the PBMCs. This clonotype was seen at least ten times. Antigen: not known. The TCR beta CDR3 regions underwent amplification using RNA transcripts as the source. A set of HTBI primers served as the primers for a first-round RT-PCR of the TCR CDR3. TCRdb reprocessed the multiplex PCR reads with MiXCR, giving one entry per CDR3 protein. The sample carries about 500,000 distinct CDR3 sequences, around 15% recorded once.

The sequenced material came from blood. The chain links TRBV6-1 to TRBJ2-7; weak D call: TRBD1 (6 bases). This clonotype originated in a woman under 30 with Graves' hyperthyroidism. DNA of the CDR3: TGTGCCAGCAGCGACAGGATGTCTTACGAGCAGTACTTC. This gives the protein CASSDRMSYEQYF.